This passage covers 27 T cell receptor beta chains from one sample sequenced in a study of blood T cell repertoires in COVID-19. The protocol was immunoSEQ multiplex PCR, while the TCRdb copy is restricted to in-frame clones and leaves out a portion. The data hold 300,000 to 400,000 clones, with approximately 90% observed a single time. Sequencing was done on a sample of PBMCs or T cells enriched from blood (not recorded which). The receptors were sampled from a woman aged 25 to 45 with acute COVID-19.

In DNA form, the CDR3 reads TGCGCCAGCAGTGGACTAGCGGGGGGCTCCTACGAGCAGTACTTC. Protein: CASSGLAGGSYEQYF. The chain has TRBV10-2 and TRBJ2-7; 13 nucleotides line up with TRBD2. With 4 bases clipped from V and 0 bases from J, the junction kept 0 bases outside the gene matches. This CDR3 has 15 residues. Germline lookup yields CDR1 WSHSY and CDR2 SAAADI.

CDR3 sequence reads: CASSEAASGTGELFF. CDR3 bases: TGCGCCAGCAGTGAGGCAGCCTCGGGGACCGGGGAGCTGTTTTTT. V gene TRBV10-2 combines with J gene TRBJ2-2; a weak D match, TRBD2 (5 bases). CDR1 and CDR2 (germline): WSHSY, SAAADI. The CDR3 loop spans 15 amino acids. V lost 2 bases, J lost 5 bases, and 12 bases lay in between.

The V and J genes are TRBV11-1 and TRBJ1-3; D is unclear. V lost 5 bases, J lost 0 bases, and 11 bases lay in between. CDR3 length: 15 residues. CDR1 is SGHAT, CDR2 FQDESV, per germline (reference sequence). CDR3: CASSDITSSGNTIYF. The CDR3 DNA sequence: TGTGCCAGCAGCGATATAACCAGCTCTGGAAACACCATATATTTT.

The chain carries TRBV15 and TRBJ2-6; tentatively, D is TRBD1 (6 bases). Germline CDR1 LNHNV, CDR2 YYDKDF (reference sequence). The CDR3 has 15 residues. Between the trimmed V and J ends, which lost 5 bases and 2 bases, there was a span of 10 bases. The CDR3 sequence: CATSSRTAGANVLTF. The CDR3, as DNA: TGTGCCACCAGCTCCCGGACAGCTGGGGCCAACGTCCTGACTTTC. Drawing the rest from reference TRBV15 and TRBJ2-6, the complete variable domain is DAMVIQNPRYQVTQFGKPVTLSCSQTLNHNVMYWYQQKSSQAPKLLFHYYDKDFNNEADTPDNFQSRRPNTSFCFLDIRSPGLGDTAMYLCATSSRTAGANVLTFGAGSRLTVL.

The V gene is TRBV7-2, the J gene TRBJ2-3; the D is unclear. The germline V and J ends were trimmed by 4 bases and 2 bases, with 19 bases remaining between them. The CDR3 spans 17 residues. Per the germline V gene, CDR1 is SGHTA and CDR2 is FQGNSA. The CDR3 coding sequence is TGTGCCAGCAGCTCACTTGGCAAACAGCTTCTCACAGATACGCAGTATTTT. Amino acid sequence: CASSSLGKQLLTDTQYF.

About this clone itself: The same CDR3 also results from other DNA sequences found in this sample. The J gene is TRBJ2-7, the V gene TRBV29-1, with 8 nucleotides matching TRBD1. Germline V gives CDR1 SQVTM, CDR2 ANQGSEA. The CDR3 has 12 residues. The junction had 6 bases not matched to a gene; V was cut back by 7 bases and J by 4 bases. DNA of the CDR3: TGCAGCGGCCTGACAGGGGCATACGAGCAGTACTTC. Its protein is CSGLTGAYEQYF.

J is TRBJ1-1 and V is TRBV4-1; D is possibly TRBD1 (6 bases). Trimming stripped 3 bases from V and 4 bases from J, with 9 bases between. This CDR3 region has 13 residues. In germline, CDR1 is MGHRA, CDR2 YSYEKL. This chain's CDR3 is CASSQGRGTEAFF. The CDR3 bases are TGCGCCAGCAGCCAGGGCAGGGGCACTGAAGCTTTCTTT.

The V gene is TRBV2, the J gene TRBJ2-5, with 13 positions matching TRBD2. CDR1 and CDR2 from the germline V gene are SNHLY and FYNNEI. This CDR3 spans 16 amino acids. The V and J ends lost 4 bases and 2 bases, in that order; junction bases with no gene match: 4. CDR3 nucleotide sequence: TGTGCCAGCAGTGGACGACTAGCGGGGGGACAAGAGACCCAGTACTTC. Amino acid sequence: CASSGRLAGGQETQYF.

The rearrangement uses TRBV6-5 and TRBJ2-1, with 8 positions matching TRBD2. From germline, CDR1 is MNHEY and CDR2 SVGAGI. This CDR3 contains 13 residues. V was clipped by 8 bases and J by 7 bases; unmatched bases: 7. The CDR3 DNA reads TGTGCCAGCTCCCCCGGGACTAGGAATGAGCAGTTCTTC. Protein sequence: CASSPGTRNEQFF.

The gene calls are TRBV5-1 and TRBJ1-1; no definite D call. Germline CDR1 SGHRS, CDR2 YFSETQ. This CDR3 spans 14 amino acids. Trimming cost V 3 bases and J 4 bases, with 13 bases left between them. The CDR3 DNA reads TGCGCCAGCAGCTCCCTAGCAGACTTCACTGAAGCTTTCTTT. Translating gives CASSSLADFTEAFF.

This chain links TRBV11-2 with TRBJ1-6; D perhaps matches TRBD1 (6 bases). Germline V gene data show CDR1 as SGHAT and CDR2 as FQNNGV. The CDR3 consists of 14 residues. The V end lost 4 bases, the J end lost 10 bases, and 14 bases lay between the germline ends. Here the CDR3 DNA reads TGTGCCAGCAGCTCACAGGGCCGGGGATCACCCCTCCACTTT. This gives the protein CASSSQGRGSPLHF.

V and J are TRBV7-2 and TRBJ1-1; 7 nucleotides align to TRBD1. CDR3 length: 14 amino acids. Losses at the gene ends were 3 bases for V and 4 bases for J; bases not matched to a gene: 5. Germline loops: CDR1 SGHTA, CDR2 FQGNSA. CDR3 protein: CASSLTQGSTEAFF. CDR3 sequence (DNA): TGTGCCAGCAGCTTGACACAGGGGAGCACTGAAGCTTTCTTT.

CDR3 residues: CASSLDRDRGVYEQYF. The CDR3 region has the DNA TGTGCCAGCAGTTTAGACCGGGACAGGGGAGTTTACGAGCAGTACTTC. The rearrangement joins TRBV27 to TRBJ2-7; 10 bases are a match to TRBD1. Trimming at V came to 2 bases and at J to 4 bases, leaving 8 bases not matched to a gene. The CDR3 contains 16 residues. CDR1 MNHEY and CDR2 SMNVEV come from the germline V gene (reference sequence).

V usage is TRBV19 and J usage is TRBJ1-2; 9 bases line up with TRBD1. V lost 4 bases and J lost 7; bases outside the gene matches: 10. Germline V lookup: CDR1 LNHDA, CDR2 SQIVND (reference sequence). The CDR3 is 15 amino acids. The DNA for the CDR3 is TGTGCCAGTAGTACCACACCGGACAGGGGACGTGGCTACACCTTC. It translates to CASSTTPDRGRGYTF.

The genes are TRBV11-1 and TRBJ1-2; D is perhaps TRBD1 (6 bases). CDR3 length equals 14 residues. The V and J ends lost 1 base and 4 bases respectively, with 10 bases between them. Germline CDR1 reads SGHAT; CDR2 reads FQDESV (reference sequence). This CDR3 reads CASSLGGGSYGYTF. In DNA, the CDR3 is TGTGCCAGCAGCTTAGGCGGGGGCTCCTATGGCTACACCTTC.

The chain uses TRBV5-1 and TRBJ1-2; 9 nucleotides match TRBD1. Germline values: CDR1 SGHRS, CDR2 YFSETQ. This CDR3 is 14 amino acids long. V trimming: 4 bases; J trimming: 6 bases; junction bases outside the gene matches: 7. The CDR3 DNA is TGCGCCAGCAGCCTAGGGACAGGGAAAGATGGCTACACCTTC. This translates into CASSLGTGKDGYTF.

DNA of the CDR3: TGCAGTGCTAGTTCAGGGGCCGGTGAAAAACTGTTTTTT. Translating gives CSASSGAGEKLFF. The chain is built from TRBV20-1 and TRBJ1-4, with TRBD1 as a possible D gene (6 bases). Germline CDR1 and CDR2: DFQATT and SNEGSKA (reference sequence). CDR3 length: 13 amino acids. Trimming removed 3 bases from V and 7 bases from J, with 12 bases in between.

V and J are TRBV20-1 and TRBJ1-5, with TRBD1 matching 7 bases. The CDR3 is 15 amino acids. V lost 3 bases and J lost 5; bases outside the gene matches: 10. Germline V gene data show CDR1 as DFQATT and CDR2 as SNEGSKA (reference sequence). CDR3 sequence (DNA): TGCAGTGCTAGTCCAGCTACAGGGGTGCATCAGCCCCAGCATTTT. This sequence encodes CSASPATGVHQPQHF.

The rearrangement links TRBV2 to TRBJ2-1; D remains ambiguous. Germline V lookup: CDR1 SNHLY, CDR2 FYNNEI. CDR3 length equals 15 residues. Trimming shortened V by 3 bases and J by 0 bases, and 9 bases separated the two germline ends. DNA of the CDR3: TGTGCCAGCAGTGATCTGATGAGCTCCTACAATGAGCAGTTCTTC. It specifies CASSDLMSSYNEQFF. The variable domain in full, completed from reference TRBV2 and TRBJ2-1, reads EPEVTQTPSHQVTQMGQEVILRCVPISNHLYFYWYRQILGQKVEFLVSFYNNEISEKSEIFDDQFSVERPDGSNFTLKIRSTKLEDSAMYFCASSDLMSSYNEQFFGPGTRLTVL.

V is TRBV7-9 and J is TRBJ1-1, with D maybe TRBD1 (5 bases). The CDR3 is 15 amino acids. CDR1 and CDR2 (germline): SEHNR, FQNEAQ (reference sequence). V was shortened by 4 bases and J by 0 bases, with 12 bases between the two germline ends. CDR3 DNA: TGTGCCAGCAGCTCCCCAGGGATTCTGAACACTGAAGCTTTCTTT. It specifies CASSSPGILNTEAFF.

The CDR3 spells CASQAGGLGYGYTF. CDR3 sequence (DNA): TGTGCCAGCCAAGCAGGGGGCCTAGGCTATGGCTACACCTTC. The gene calls are TRBV14 and TRBJ1-2, with 8 bases matching TRBD1. CDR3 length: 14 amino acids. Germline V lookup: CDR1 SGHDN, CDR2 FVKESK. The J segment lost 4 bases and the V segment lost 8 bases, leaving 9 bases of the junction unmatched.

Points on this clone: The same CDR3 can be traced to other DNA sequences in this sample. The rearrangement links TRBV19 to TRBJ2-5, with 8 nucleotides matching TRBD2. J was trimmed by 3 bases and V by 3 bases; bases with no gene match: 6. The CDR3 length is 15 residues. Germline V gives CDR1 LNHDA, CDR2 SQIVND (reference sequence). The CDR3 sequence is CASSINPGGEETQYF. DNA of the CDR3: TGTGCCAGTAGTATTAATCCCGGGGGGGAAGAGACCCAGTACTTC.

The CDR3: CASSHDRPNYSYEQYF. For the CDR3, the DNA is TGTGCCAGCAGTCACGACAGACCTAACTACTCCTACGAGCAGTACTTC. The chain couples TRBV2 to TRBJ2-7, with a possible D match to TRBD1 (5 bases). CDR3 length equals 16 residues. Trimming shortened V by 5 bases and J by 0 bases, and 17 bases separated the two germline ends. Germline CDR1 reads SNHLY; CDR2 reads FYNNEI.

The chain combines TRBV20-1 with TRBJ1-1; no reliable D call. In germline, CDR1 is DFQATT, CDR2 SNEGSKA (reference sequence). The V gene lost 3 bases and the J gene lost 6 bases, with 8 bases spanning the gap. The CDR3 has 11 amino acids. The CDR3 loop reads CSARSQAEAFF. The CDR3 region has the DNA TGCAGTGCTAGGTCCCAGGCTGAAGCTTTCTTT.

This chain joins TRBV7-9 and TRBJ2-5; 7 bases line up with TRBD1. Germline V gives CDR1 SEHNR, CDR2 FQNEAQ (reference sequence). Trimming cost V 5 bases and J 5 bases; bases outside gene matches: 11. CDR3 length equals 15 residues. CDR3 protein: CASSGVSVRGETQYF. The CDR3 DNA sequence: TGTGCCAGCAGCGGAGTTTCGGTCAGGGGGGAGACCCAGTACTTC.

The CDR3 DNA reads TGTGCCACCAGTGCACAACGGGCTAGCGCTTATGAGCAGTTCTTC. Translated, it gives CATSAQRASAYEQFF. This chain connects TRBV24-1 to TRBJ2-1, with D perhaps TRBD2 (6 bases). The V gene lost 5 bases and the J gene lost 8 bases, with 18 bases spanning the gap. There are 15 residues in the CDR3. Per germline, CDR1 KGHDR and CDR2 SFDVKD.

The chain couples TRBV6-5 to TRBJ1-4; D not certain. The V end lost 4 bases, the J end lost 0 bases, and 9 bases lay between the germline ends. Germline V CDR1 and CDR2: MNHEY, SVGAGI. This CDR3 has 15 residues. CDR3 sequence (DNA): TGTGCCAGCAGTTCTAACTCGCCAACTAATGAAAAACTGTTTTTT. Protein: CASSSNSPTNEKLFF.